Here is one TCR beta chain with its context. Per the authors' pipeline: Cell counts per sample came from amplifying reference gene primers. Using immunoSEQ multiplex PCR, the repertoire was profiled, and TCRdb retains in-frame clones only, with some absent. D and trimming were read from the DNA, whereas the V and J calls and clone size are those reported in that table. The data show 250,000 to 400,000 clones, with around 90% seen just once and 1% held by the top ten. Trimming shortened V by 4 bases and J by 10 bases, and 17 bases separated the two germline ends. The CDR3 contains 15 residues. The germline gives CDR1 MDHEN, CDR2 SYDVKM. These data come from a study of blood T cell repertoires in COVID-19. Overall study context: Acute and convalescent COVID-19 specimens originated in the United States, Italy and Spain. Sample material is recorded as cDNA or gDNA derived from T cells, B-cell-depleted T cells, or PBMCs.

The sample consisted of peripheral blood. The chain couples TRBV28 to TRBJ1-6, with D perhaps TRBD1 (6 bases). The origin of this receptor is a man aged 45 to 65 with active or convalescent COVID-19. The CDR3 DNA reads as TGTGCCAGCAGTTCGGGGGGGACAATCGGCTCACCCCTCCACTTT. Its protein is CASSSGGTIGSPLHF.